This T cell receptor beta chain originates from a study of shared T cell receptors in the human thymus. This clone occurred a few times. Profiled with immunoSEQ multiplex PCR; TCRdb holds only in-frame clones, not every one. The sample includes 640,000 or so clones, approximately 87% of them seen just once. These data were also filed under a second study, of human thymus T cells. That report notes: Thymus was obtained from resections taken during corrective heart surgery. Biased V and J segment usage appeared in thymus and peripheral blood.

The sequence was obtained from a boy younger than two with a congenital heart defect. The specimen was thymocytes.

CDR3 nucleotides: TGTGCCAGCTCACTAGGGACTAATGAGCAGTTCTTC. Protein: CASSLGTNEQFF. This chain uses TRBV18 with TRBJ2-1; perhaps TRBD2 as D (6 bases). This CDR3 region has 12 residues. The V gene lost 4 bases and the J gene lost 7 bases, with 8 bases spanning the gap. The germline V gene has CDR1 KGHSH and CDR2 LQKENI.